The 8 T cell receptor beta chains listed next were all sequenced from one sample in a study of vaccination effects on CD4 cells after COVID-19. Generated by immunoSEQ multiplex PCR, the TCRdb table keeps only in-frame clones and is missing some. The repertoire holds tens of thousands of clones, with approximately 70% as singletons. For these TCRs, the target antigens are not known. Sequencing followed a ViraFEST assay step that expanded antigen-specific CD4+ T cells with viral peptide pools. Subsequent to a culture period of more than 9 days, CD4+ T cells were isolated. According to the study, vaccine recipients showed no prior SARS-CoV-2 infection and negative nucleocapsid antibodies. This material consisted of CD4+ T cells from PBMCs cultured with HCoV-NL63 spike peptides, taken before COVID-19 vaccination. The origin of the receptors is a human donor who received a COVID-19 vaccine.

This chain connects TRBV24-1 to TRBJ2-5; D remains ambiguous. Germline lookup yields CDR1 KGHDR and CDR2 SFDVKD. V was shortened by 4 bases and J by 1 base, with 3 bases between the two germline ends. The CDR3 consists of 12 residues. The CDR3: CATSEAQETQYF. The DNA of the CDR3 is TGTGCCACCAGTGAGGCCCAAGAGACCCAGTACTTC.

The count of this clone is one. V is TRBV4-1 and J is TRBJ1-4, with 10 bases matching TRBD1. This CDR3 comprises 18 residues. Trimming cost V 6 bases and J 8 bases; bases outside gene matches: 18. Germline loops: CDR1 MGHRA, CDR2 YSYEKL. CDR3 coding DNA: TGCGCCAGCAGAGCCAAGAGGACAGGGGGAAGGGAGGAGGAAAAACTGTTTTTT. It yields the protein CASRAKRTGGREEEKLFF.

This chain links TRBV9 with TRBJ2-3; D is ambiguous. The CDR3 is 15 residues long. V lost 0 bases to trimming and J lost 3 bases, with 11 bases between them. Germline lookup yields CDR1 SGDLS and CDR2 YYNGEE. As DNA, the CDR3 is TGTGCCAGCAGCGTAGGGGCAGTTGGTACAGATACGCAGTATTTT. Its translation is CASSVGAVGTDTQYF. Full variable domain (remainder filled in from reference TRBV9 and TRBJ2-3): DSGVTQTPKHLITATGQRVTLRCSPRSGDLSVYWYQQSLDQGLQFLIQYYNGEERAKGNILERFSAQQFPDLHSELNLSSLELGDSALYFCASSVGAVGTDTQYFGPGTRLTVL.

The chain joins TRBV3-1 (or the pseudogene TRBV3-2) to TRBJ1-3; D is ambiguous. Germline V gene data show CDR1 as LGHDT and CDR2 as YNNKEL (reference sequence). The CDR3 totals 13 residues. V lost 3 bases and J 4 bases, leaving 7 bases between the germline ends. CDR3 loop: CASSHRRGNTIYF. The DNA of the CDR3 is TGTGCCAGCAGCCACAGGCGCGGAAACACCATATATTTT.

The V gene is TRBV14, the J gene TRBJ2-1, with D possibly matching TRBD2 (6 bases). This CDR3 is 17 amino acids long. Trimming stripped 4 bases from V and 4 bases from J, with 20 bases between. Germline V lookup: CDR1 SGHDN, CDR2 FVKESK. The CDR3 DNA reads as TGTGCCAGCAGCCTTATCAGCGGGCTCTCTTTTTACAATGAGCAGTTCTTC. It specifies CASSLISGLSFYNEQFF.

The chain couples TRBV19 to TRBJ1-1; tentatively, D is TRBD1 (6 bases). V lost 5 bases and J lost 4, with 14 bases in between. From germline, CDR1 is LNHDA and CDR2 SQIVND (reference sequence). The CDR3 extends over 14 amino acids. The CDR3 here is CASSANRVGTEAFF. The CDR3 DNA follows: TGTGCCAGTAGTGCCAACAGGGTCGGCACTGAAGCTTTCTTT. Supplemented by reference TRBV19 and TRBJ1-1, the full variable domain reads DGGITQSPKYLFRKEGQNVTLSCEQNLNHDAMYWYRQDPGQGLRLIYYSQIVNDFQKGDIAEGYSVSREKKESFPLTVTSAQKNPTAFYLCASSANRVGTEAFFGQGTRLTVV.

This clone came up a few times. The V gene is TRBV5-1, the J gene TRBJ2-7; 15 bases line up with TRBD2. CDR1 and CDR2 from the germline V gene are SGHRS and YFSETQ. CDR3 size: 19 residues. V dropped 3 bases and J dropped 3; count of bases not matched to a gene: 13. In nucleotides, the CDR3 is TGCGCCAGCAGCTGGACTAGCGGGAGGGAGAGGTTCGCTCTCTACGAGCAGTACTTC. Translating it yields CASSWTSGRERFALYEQYF.

This clone has a handful of counts. The chain recombines TRBV3-1 (or the pseudogene TRBV3-2) with TRBJ2-7, with TRBD2 identical over 8 bases. From germline, CDR1 is LGHDT and CDR2 YNNKEL (reference sequence). There are 16 residues in the CDR3. The V gene end was trimmed by 0 bases and the J gene end by 0 bases; junction bases not matched to a gene: 4. The CDR3 spells CASSQDGGTSSYEQYF. The CDR3 DNA sequence: TGTGCCAGCAGCCAAGACGGGGGGACTAGCTCCTACGAGCAGTACTTC.